Following are 19 T cell receptor beta chains from one sample sequenced in a study of T-cell memory formation after mild COVID-19. TCRdb used MiXCR to reprocess the 5' RACE reads, holding one entry per CDR3 protein. This table holds tens of thousands of distinct CDR3 sequences, 14% found once. The material sequenced was PBMCs or a T cell subset sorted from them (not recorded which). The receptors come from an adult woman who had mild COVID-19 (a few samples of this study predate the infection). Cell type and time point are not known.

The chain employs TRBV7-8 and TRBJ2-7, with 7 bases lining up with TRBD1. The trim removed 2 bases at V and 5 bases at J, leaving 6 bases unmatched. CDR3 size: 14 residues. Germline V gives CDR1 SGHVS, CDR2 FQNEAQ. CDR3 region: CASSLRGQENEQYF. The DNA of the CDR3 is TGTGCCAGCAGCTTAAGGGGGCAGGAGAACGAGCAGTACTTC.

This clonotype was seen only a few times. The chain combines TRBV12-3 or TRBV12-4 with TRBJ2-7, with a tentative D call TRBD1 (7 bases). V lost 6 bases and J lost 3, with 18 bases in between. This CDR3 is 15 amino acids long. The CDR3, as DNA: TGTGCCAGCAGCCTCTCAGGGGGGCTAAGCTACGAGCAGTACTTC. This sequence encodes CASSLSGGLSYEQYF.

The chain employs TRBV9 and TRBJ2-2; D gene ambiguous. The CDR3 runs to 15 residues. The germline gives CDR1 SGDLS, CDR2 YYNGEE. V was shortened by 2 bases and J by 2 bases, with 10 bases between the two germline ends. CDR3 DNA: TGTGCCAGCAGCGTTATGGATACAAACACCGGGGAGCTGTTTTTT. Its translation is CASSVMDTNTGELFF.

This clonotype was seen more than once but under ten times. The chain combines TRBV27 with TRBJ2-3, with D unclear. The germline CDR1 and CDR2 sequences are MNHEY and SMNVEV (reference sequence). The V and J ends lost 5 bases and 6 bases respectively, with 9 bases between them. This CDR3 has 12 amino acids. CDR3 in amino acids: CASSPNGDTQYF. CDR3 in DNA: TGTGCCAGCAGTCCAAATGGGGATACGCAGTATTTT.

The genes are TRBV19 and TRBJ2-1; tentative D call: TRBD2 (6 bases). Per germline, CDR1 LNHDA and CDR2 SQIVND (reference sequence). CDR3 length: 15 amino acids. V was cut by 5 bases and J by 6 bases, with 17 bases left in between. The CDR3 nucleotides read TGTGCCAGTAGTGACGGGAGCAGCTCGGTCAATGAGCAGTTCTTC. Its translation is CASSDGSSSVNEQFF.

This clonotype was picked up a small number of times. The chain employs TRBV6-1 and TRBJ2-1; TRBD2 is a possible D gene (5 bases). Germline CDR1 and CDR2: MNHNS and SASEGT. Trimming stripped 11 bases from V and 0 bases from J, with 17 bases between. This CDR3 contains 15 residues. CDR3 in DNA: TGTGCCGGAGCGGTGGACTTGAGCTCCTACAATGAGCAGTTCTTC. This codes for CAGAVDLSSYNEQFF.

This rearrangement joins TRBV7-6 to TRBJ2-1, with 12 bases identical to TRBD2. The V and J ends lost 5 bases and 6 bases, in that order; junction bases with no gene match: 14. The CDR3 totals 18 residues. CDR1 and CDR2 (germline): SGHVS, FNYEAQ. The CDR3 here is CASSPRGLAGGGGNEQFF. DNA for the CDR3: TGTGCCAGCAGCCCACGAGGCCTAGCGGGAGGGGGTGGCAATGAGCAGTTCTTC. The full variable domain, completed using reference TRBV7-6 and TRBJ2-1, is GAGVSQSPRYKVTKRGQDVALRCDPISGHVSLYWYRQALGQGPEFLTYFNYEAQQDKSGLPNDRFSAERPEGSISTLTIQRTEQRDSAMYRCASSPRGLAGGGGNEQFFGPGTRLTVL.

The chain recombines TRBV6-5 with TRBJ2-1, with TRBD2 identical over 11 bases. The CDR3 extends over 17 amino acids. V shed 3 bases, J shed 6 bases, and the junction held 10 bases outside the gene matches. Germline V lookup: CDR1 MNHEY, CDR2 SVGAGI. CDR3 residues: CASSYSDILAGVNEQFF. The CDR3 region has the DNA TGTGCCAGCAGTTATTCTGACATACTAGCGGGAGTCAATGAGCAGTTCTTC.

This clonotype appeared a few times. V is TRBV10-3 and J is TRBJ1-5, with TRBD1 matching 9 bases. The CDR3 runs to 17 residues. V shed 4 bases, J shed 3 bases, and the junction held 10 bases outside the gene matches. The germline CDR1 and CDR2 sequences are ENHRY and SYGVKD. The CDR3 spells CAISGEPGQGFNQPQHF. The CDR3, as DNA: TGTGCCATCAGTGGGGAGCCGGGACAGGGTTTCAATCAGCCCCAGCATTTT.

Only a few counts were recorded for this clonotype. The rearrangement joins TRBV19 to TRBJ2-1; 8 bases align to TRBD1. The CDR3 sequence is 13 residues long. Germline loops: CDR1 LNHDA, CDR2 SQIVND (reference sequence). V dropped 2 bases and J dropped 8; count of bases not matched to a gene: 2. The CDR3 is CASSITTGDEQFF. The CDR3 nucleotides read TGTGCCAGTAGTATAACGACAGGGGATGAGCAGTTCTTC. Filled out from reference TRBV19 and TRBJ2-1, the complete variable domain reads DGGITQSPKYLFRKEGQNVTLSCEQNLNHDAMYWYRQDPGQGLRLIYYSQIVNDFQKGDIAEGYSVSREKKESFPLTVTSAQKNPTAFYLCASSITTGDEQFFGPGTRLTVL.

This clonotype was observed a handful of times. The gene calls are TRBV7-9 and TRBJ1-2; 8 bases align to TRBD1. V lost 3 bases to trimming and J lost 4 bases; unmatched junction nucleotides: 4. This CDR3 is built from 14 residues. Germline CDR1 and CDR2: SEHNR and FQNEAQ (reference sequence). CDR3 nucleotides: TGTGCCAGCAGCTTGACAGGGGACTTCTATGGCTACACCTTC. It encodes CASSLTGDFYGYTF. The full variable domain, rest sourced from reference TRBV7-9 and TRBJ1-2, is DTGVSQNPRHKITKRGQNVTFRCDPISEHNRLYWYRQTLGQGPEFLTYFQNEAQLEKSRLLSDRFSAERPKGSFSTLEIQRTEQGDSAMYLCASSLTGDFYGYTFGSGTRLTVV.

This chain connects TRBV25-1 to TRBJ1-2; unclear D gene. V lost 3 bases and J lost 2, with 7 bases in between. CDR3 length: 13 residues. Germline V gene sequence: CDR1 MGHDK, CDR2 SYGVNS. The DNA for the CDR3 is TGTGCCAGCAGTGAGGTCACCAACTATGGCTACACCTTC. Translated, it gives CASSEVTNYGYTF.

This clonotype occurred many times. The chain recombines TRBV6-5 with TRBJ2-7; no clear D. Trimming cost V 6 bases and J 0 bases, with 9 bases left between them. CDR3 length: 13 residues. Germline CDR1 and CDR2: MNHEY and SVGAGI. CDR3 loop: CASSPRHSYEQYF. The CDR3 nucleotides read TGTGCCAGCAGCCCTCGGCACTCCTACGAGCAGTACTTC.

This sequence joins TRBV19 and TRBJ2-1, with a tentative D call TRBD1 (5 bases). The CDR3 runs 15 residues. Germline-derived CDR1 and CDR2 are LNHDA and SQIVND (reference sequence). Trimming took off 3 bases at V and 0 bases at J, with 9 bases between the two ends. The CDR3 sequence: CASSIGQGSYNEQFF. The CDR3 nucleotides read TGTGCCAGTAGTATTGGGCAGGGCTCCTACAATGAGCAGTTCTTC.

This clonotype was counted a few times. The rearrangement uses TRBV4-3 and TRBJ2-7; D unclear. This CDR3 comprises 14 residues. CDR1 and CDR2 (germline): LGHNA, YSLEER. Trimming removed 3 bases at V and 3 bases at J, with 12 bases between. This CDR3 reads CASSQDVLGYEQYF. CDR3 DNA: TGCGCCAGCAGCCAGGACGTTCTGGGCTACGAGCAGTACTTC.

In its sample, this clonotype was seen a few times. The gene calls are TRBV12-3 or TRBV12-4 and TRBJ2-3; 12 positions match TRBD1. CDR3 length equals 15 residues. The V and J ends lost 5 bases and 4 bases, in that order; junction bases with no gene match: 4. Here the CDR3 reads CASSPGTGGADTQYF. CDR3 bases: TGTGCCAGCAGTCCCGGGACAGGGGGCGCAGATACGCAGTATTTT.

The chain joins TRBV27 to TRBJ2-7; 11 bases fit TRBD1. Germline CDR1 and CDR2: MNHEY and SMNVEV (reference sequence). CDR3 length: 16 amino acids. The J segment lost 0 bases and the V segment lost 0 bases, leaving 1 base of the junction unmatched. Here the CDR3 reads CASSLSGQGASYEQYF. In DNA form, the CDR3 reads TGTGCCAGCAGTTTATCCGGACAGGGGGCCTCCTACGAGCAGTACTTC.

This clonotype was recorded many times. CDR3 protein: CASSLIPSGTGGGTDTQYF. CDR3 nucleotides: TGTGCCAGCAGTCTAATCCCCTCCGGGACAGGGGGTGGCACAGATACGCAGTATTTT. The rearrangement joins TRBV6-4 to TRBJ2-3; TRBD1 matches 11 bases. The CDR3 extends over 19 amino acids. V lost 5 bases to trimming and J lost 1 base; unmatched junction nucleotides: 14. Germline lookup yields CDR1 MRHNA and CDR2 SNTAGT.

As DNA, the CDR3 is TGCGCCAGCAGCGGACAGGACTATGGCTACACCTTC. It codes for CASSGQDYGYTF. The chain recombines TRBV5-1 with TRBJ1-2; 7 nucleotides line up with TRBD1. The germline gives CDR1 SGHRS, CDR2 YFSETQ. The CDR3 has 12 amino acids. J was trimmed by 3 bases and V by 4 bases; bases with no gene match: 0.